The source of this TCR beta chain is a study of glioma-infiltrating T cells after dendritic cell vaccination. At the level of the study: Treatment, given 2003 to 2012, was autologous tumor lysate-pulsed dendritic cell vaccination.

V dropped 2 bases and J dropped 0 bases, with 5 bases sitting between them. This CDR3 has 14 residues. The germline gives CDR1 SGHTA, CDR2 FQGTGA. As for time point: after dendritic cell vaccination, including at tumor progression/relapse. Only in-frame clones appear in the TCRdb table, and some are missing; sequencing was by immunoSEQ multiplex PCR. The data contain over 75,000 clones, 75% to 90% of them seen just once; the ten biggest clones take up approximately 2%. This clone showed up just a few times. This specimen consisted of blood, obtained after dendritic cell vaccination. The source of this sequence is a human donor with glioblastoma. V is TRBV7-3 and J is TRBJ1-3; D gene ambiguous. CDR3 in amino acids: CASSLSGSGNTIYF. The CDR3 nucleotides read TGTGCCAGCAGCTTATCGGGCTCTGGAAACACCATATATTTT.